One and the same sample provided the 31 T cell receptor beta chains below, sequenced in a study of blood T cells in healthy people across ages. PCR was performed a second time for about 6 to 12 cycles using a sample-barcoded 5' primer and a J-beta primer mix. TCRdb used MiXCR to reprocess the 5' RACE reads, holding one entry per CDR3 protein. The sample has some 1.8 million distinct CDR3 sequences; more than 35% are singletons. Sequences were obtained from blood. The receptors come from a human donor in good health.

The CDR3 nucleotides are TGCAGTGCAAGATTCAACCGGGACAGGGGATCCACCTTC. It yields the protein CSARFNRDRGSTF. J is TRBJ1-2 and V is TRBV20-1; TRBD1 matches at 10 bases. The CDR3 has 13 amino acids. Losses at the gene ends were 6 bases for V and 13 bases for J; bases not matched to a gene: 14. In germline, CDR1 is DFQATT, CDR2 SNEGSKA (reference sequence).

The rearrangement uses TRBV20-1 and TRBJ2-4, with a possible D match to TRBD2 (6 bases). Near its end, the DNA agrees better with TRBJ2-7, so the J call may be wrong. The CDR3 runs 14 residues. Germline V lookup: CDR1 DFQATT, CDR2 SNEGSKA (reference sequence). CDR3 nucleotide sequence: TGCAGTGCTCACTGGGCAGGGAGGTCCTACGAGCAGTACTTC. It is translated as CSAHWAGRSYEQYF.

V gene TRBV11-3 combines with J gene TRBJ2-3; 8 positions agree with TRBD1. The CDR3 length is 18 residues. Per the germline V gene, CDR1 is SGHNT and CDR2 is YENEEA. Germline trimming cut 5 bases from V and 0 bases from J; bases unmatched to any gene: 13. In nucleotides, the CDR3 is TGTGCCAGCAGCCCCGGACAGGGCCGCTTTTCTAGCACAGATACGCAGTATTTT. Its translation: CASSPGQGRFSSTDTQYF.

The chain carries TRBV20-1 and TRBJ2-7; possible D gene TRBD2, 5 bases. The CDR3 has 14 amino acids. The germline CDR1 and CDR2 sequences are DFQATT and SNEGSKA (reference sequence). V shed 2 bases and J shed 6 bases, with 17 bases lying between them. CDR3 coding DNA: TGCAGTGCTAGAACGGCGGGCCCAGCCAGCGAGCAGTACTTC. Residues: CSARTAGPASEQYF.

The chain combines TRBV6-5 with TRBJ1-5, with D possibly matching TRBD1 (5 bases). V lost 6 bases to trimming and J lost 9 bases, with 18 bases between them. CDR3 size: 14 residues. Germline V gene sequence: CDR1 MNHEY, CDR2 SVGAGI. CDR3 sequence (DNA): TGTGCCAGCAGCCCTACCTCGGGGCTTGGGCCCCAGCATTTT. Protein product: CASSPTSGLGPQHF.

Here the CDR3 reads CSPDHGTEAFF. As DNA, the CDR3 is TGCAGTCCGGATCATGGGACTGAAGCTTTCTTT. The chain joins TRBV20-1 to TRBJ1-1, with unresolved D. Per the germline V gene, CDR1 is DFQATT and CDR2 is SNEGSKA (reference sequence). The CDR3 totals 11 residues. Trimming removed 8 bases at V and 5 bases at J, with 12 bases between.

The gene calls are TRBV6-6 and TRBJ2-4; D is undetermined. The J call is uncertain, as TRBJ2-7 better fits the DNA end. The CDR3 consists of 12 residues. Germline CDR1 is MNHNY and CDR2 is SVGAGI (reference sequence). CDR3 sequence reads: CASSPLYYEQYF. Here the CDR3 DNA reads TGTGCCAGCAGCCCGCTTTACTACGAGCAGTACTTC.

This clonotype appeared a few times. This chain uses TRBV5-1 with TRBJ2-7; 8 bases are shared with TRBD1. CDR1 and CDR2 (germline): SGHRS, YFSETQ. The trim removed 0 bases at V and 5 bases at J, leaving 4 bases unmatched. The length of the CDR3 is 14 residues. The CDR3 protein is CASSLARGHDEQYF. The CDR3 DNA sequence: TGCGCCAGCAGCTTGGCCAGGGGGCACGACGAGCAGTACTTC. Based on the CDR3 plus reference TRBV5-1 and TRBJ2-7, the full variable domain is KAGVTQTPRYLIKTRGQQVTLSCSPISGHRSVSWYQQTPGQGLQFLFEYFSETQRNKGNFPGRFSGRQFSNSRSEMNVSTLELGDSALYLCASSLARGHDEQYFGPGTRLTVT.

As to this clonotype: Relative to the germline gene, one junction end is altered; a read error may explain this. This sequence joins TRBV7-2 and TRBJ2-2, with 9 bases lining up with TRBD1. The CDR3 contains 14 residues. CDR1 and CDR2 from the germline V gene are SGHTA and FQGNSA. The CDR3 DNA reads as TGTGCCAGCAGACCGGGACAGGGCTACGGGGAGCCGTTTTTT. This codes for CASRPGQGYGEPFF.

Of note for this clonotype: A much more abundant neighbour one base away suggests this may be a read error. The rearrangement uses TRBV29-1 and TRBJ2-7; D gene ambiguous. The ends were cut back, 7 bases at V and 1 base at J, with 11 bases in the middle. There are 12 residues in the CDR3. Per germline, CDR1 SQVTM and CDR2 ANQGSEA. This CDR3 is CSGETSSYEQYF. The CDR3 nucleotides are TGCAGCGGGGAAACCTCTTCCTACGAGCAGTACTTC.

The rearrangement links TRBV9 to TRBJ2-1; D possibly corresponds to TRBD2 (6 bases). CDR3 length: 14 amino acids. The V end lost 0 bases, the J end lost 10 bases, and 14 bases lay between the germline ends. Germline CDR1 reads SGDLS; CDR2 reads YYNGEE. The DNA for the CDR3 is TGTGCCAGCAGCGTAGCCACTGGAGGGTTAGAGCAGTTCTTC. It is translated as CASSVATGGLEQFF.

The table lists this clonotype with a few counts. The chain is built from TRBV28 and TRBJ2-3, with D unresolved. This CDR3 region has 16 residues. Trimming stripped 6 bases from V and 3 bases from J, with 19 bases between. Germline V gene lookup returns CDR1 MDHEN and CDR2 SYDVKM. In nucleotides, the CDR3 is TGTGCCAGCAGCGCCGTAGAGTTGATGGGGACAGATACGCAGTATTTT. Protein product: CASSAVELMGTDTQYF.

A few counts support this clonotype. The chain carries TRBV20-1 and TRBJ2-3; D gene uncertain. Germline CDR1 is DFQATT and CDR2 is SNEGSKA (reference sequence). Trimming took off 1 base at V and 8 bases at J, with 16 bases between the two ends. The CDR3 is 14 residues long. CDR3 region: CSARGWSLRGTQYF. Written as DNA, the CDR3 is TGCAGTGCTAGAGGTTGGAGCCTGCGAGGTACGCAGTATTTT.

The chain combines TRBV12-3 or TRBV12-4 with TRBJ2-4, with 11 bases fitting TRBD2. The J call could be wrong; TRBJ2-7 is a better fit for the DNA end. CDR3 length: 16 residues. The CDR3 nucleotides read TGTGCCAGCAGTTCAGACCTCCTAGCGGGGGGCTACGAGCAGTACTTC. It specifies CASSSDLLAGGYEQYF.

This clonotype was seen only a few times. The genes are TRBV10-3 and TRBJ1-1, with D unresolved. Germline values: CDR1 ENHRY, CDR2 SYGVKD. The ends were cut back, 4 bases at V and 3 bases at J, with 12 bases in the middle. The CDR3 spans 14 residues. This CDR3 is CAISGGGAYTEAFF. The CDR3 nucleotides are TGTGCCATCAGTGGTGGAGGAGCTTACACTGAAGCTTTCTTT.

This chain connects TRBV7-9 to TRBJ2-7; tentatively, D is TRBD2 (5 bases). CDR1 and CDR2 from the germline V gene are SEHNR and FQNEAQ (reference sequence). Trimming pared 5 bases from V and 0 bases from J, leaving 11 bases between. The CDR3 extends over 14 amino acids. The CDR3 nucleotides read TGTGCCAGCAGCAAGTTCGGGATCTCCTACGAGCAGTACTTC. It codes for CASSKFGISYEQYF.

As DNA, the CDR3 is TGCGCCAGCAGCACATGGGGGGGCCGCTCCTACAATGAGCAGTTCTTC. Protein product: CASSTWGGRSYNEQFF. This chain links TRBV5-1 with TRBJ2-1; tentatively, D is TRBD2 (7 bases). Germline lookup yields CDR1 SGHRS and CDR2 YFSETQ. The CDR3 runs 16 residues. V lost 4 bases and J lost 0, with 14 bases in between. Drawing the rest from reference TRBV5-1 and TRBJ2-1, the complete variable domain is KAGVTQTPRYLIKTRGQQVTLSCSPISGHRSVSWYQQTPGQGLQFLFEYFSETQRNKGNFPGRFSGRQFSNSRSEMNVSTLELGDSALYLCASSTWGGRSYNEQFFGPGTRLTVL.

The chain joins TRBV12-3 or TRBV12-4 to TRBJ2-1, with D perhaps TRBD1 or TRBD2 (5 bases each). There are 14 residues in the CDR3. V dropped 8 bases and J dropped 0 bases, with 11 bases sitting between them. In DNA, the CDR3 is TGTGCCAGCCGGGACCCTAACTCCTACAATGAGCAGTTCTTC. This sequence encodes CASRDPNSYNEQFF.

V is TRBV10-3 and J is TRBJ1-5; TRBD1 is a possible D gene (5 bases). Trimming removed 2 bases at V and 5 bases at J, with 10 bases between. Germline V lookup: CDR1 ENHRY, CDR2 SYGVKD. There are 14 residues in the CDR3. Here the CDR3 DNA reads TGTGCCATCAGTGAGCGGAGGGACGATCAGCCCCAGCATTTT. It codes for CAISERRDDQPQHF.

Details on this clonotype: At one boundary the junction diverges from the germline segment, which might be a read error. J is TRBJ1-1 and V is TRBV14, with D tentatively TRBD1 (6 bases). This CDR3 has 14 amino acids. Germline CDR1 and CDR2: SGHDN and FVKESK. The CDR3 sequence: CVSSPYGGQTEAFF. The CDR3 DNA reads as TGTGTCAGCAGCCCTTACGGGGGGCAGACTGAAGCTTTCTTT. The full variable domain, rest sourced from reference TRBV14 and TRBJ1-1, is EAGVTQFPSHSVIEKGQTVTLRCDPISGHDNLYWYRRVMGKEIKFLLHFVKESKQDESGMPNNRFLAERTGGTYSTLKVQPAELEDSGVYFCVSSPYGGQTEAFFGQGTRLTVV.

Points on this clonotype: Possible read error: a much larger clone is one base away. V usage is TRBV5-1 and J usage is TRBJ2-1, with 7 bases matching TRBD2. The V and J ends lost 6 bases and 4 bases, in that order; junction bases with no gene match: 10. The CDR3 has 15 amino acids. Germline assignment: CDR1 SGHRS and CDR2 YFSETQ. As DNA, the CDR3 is TGCGCCAGCACCGTTTTCGGCGGGGGATACAATGAGCAGTTCTTC. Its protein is CASTVFGGGYNEQFF.

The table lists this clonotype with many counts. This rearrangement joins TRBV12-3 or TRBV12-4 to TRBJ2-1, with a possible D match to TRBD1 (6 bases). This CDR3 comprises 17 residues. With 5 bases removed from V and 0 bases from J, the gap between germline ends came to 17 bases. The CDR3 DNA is TGTGCCAGCAGTACCCCTTGGGGGCGGAGCTCCTACAATGAGCAGTTCTTC. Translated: CASSTPWGRSSYNEQFF.

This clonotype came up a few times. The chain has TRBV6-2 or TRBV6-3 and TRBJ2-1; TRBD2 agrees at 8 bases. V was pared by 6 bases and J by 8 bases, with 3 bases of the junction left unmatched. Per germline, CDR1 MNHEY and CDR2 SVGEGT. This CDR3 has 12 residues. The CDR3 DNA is TGTGCCAGCAGCAACGGGGGGGATGAGCAGTTCTTC. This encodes CASSNGGDEQFF.

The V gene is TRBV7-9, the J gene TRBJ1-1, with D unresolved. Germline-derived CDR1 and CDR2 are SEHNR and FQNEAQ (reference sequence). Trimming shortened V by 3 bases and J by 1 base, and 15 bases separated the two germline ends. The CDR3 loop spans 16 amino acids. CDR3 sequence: CASSLISRSGNTEAFF. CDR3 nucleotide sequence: TGTGCCAGCAGCTTGATCTCAAGGAGCGGGAACACTGAAGCTTTCTTT.

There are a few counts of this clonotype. CDR3 sequence: CASTLGGTNSPLHF. The CDR3 DNA reads as TGTGCCAGCACTCTTGGAGGGACTAATTCACCCCTCCACTTT. The genes are TRBV27 and TRBJ1-6, with a possible D match to TRBD1 (5 bases). This CDR3 is 14 amino acids long. V gave up 7 bases and J gave up 6 bases, with 13 bases separating them. The germline V gene has CDR1 MNHEY and CDR2 SMNVEV (reference sequence).

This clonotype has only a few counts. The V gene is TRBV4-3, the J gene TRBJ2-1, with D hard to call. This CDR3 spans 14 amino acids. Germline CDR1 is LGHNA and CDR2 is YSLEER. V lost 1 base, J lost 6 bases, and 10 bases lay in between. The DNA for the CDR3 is TGCGCCAGCAGCCAAGTCACCCTCAGCAATGAGCAGTTCTTC. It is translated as CASSQVTLSNEQFF.

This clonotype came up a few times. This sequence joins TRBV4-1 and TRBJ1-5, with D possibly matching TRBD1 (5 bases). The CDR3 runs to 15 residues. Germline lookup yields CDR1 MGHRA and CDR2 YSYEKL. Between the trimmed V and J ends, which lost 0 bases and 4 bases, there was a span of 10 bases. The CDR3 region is CASSQDPGPNQPQHF. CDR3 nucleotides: TGCGCCAGCAGCCAAGACCCGGGACCTAATCAGCCCCAGCATTTT.

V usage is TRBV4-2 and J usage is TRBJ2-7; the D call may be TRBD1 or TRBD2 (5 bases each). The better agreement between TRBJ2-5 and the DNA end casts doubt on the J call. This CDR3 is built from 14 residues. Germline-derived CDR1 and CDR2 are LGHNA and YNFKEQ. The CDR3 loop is CASSPTEGSGTQYF. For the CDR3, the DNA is TGTGCCAGCAGTCCTACAGAGGGGAGTGGGACCCAGTACTTC.

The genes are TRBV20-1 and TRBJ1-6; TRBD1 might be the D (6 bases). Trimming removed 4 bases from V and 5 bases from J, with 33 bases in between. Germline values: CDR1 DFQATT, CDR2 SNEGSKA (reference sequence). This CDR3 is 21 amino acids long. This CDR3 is CSATGWGRGGKRISNNSPLHF. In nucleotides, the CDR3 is TGCAGTGCTACGGGGTGGGGTAGAGGGGGTAAGCGGATTTCCAATAATTCACCCCTCCACTTT.

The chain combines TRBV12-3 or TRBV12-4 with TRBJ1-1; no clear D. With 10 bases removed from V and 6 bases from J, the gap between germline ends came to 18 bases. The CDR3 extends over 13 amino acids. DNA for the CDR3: TGTGCCATACTCCCCGGGGTCGGGGCTGAAGCTTTCTTT. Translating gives CAILPGVGAEAFF.

The CDR3 protein is CSASPGRYGNQPQHF. The CDR3 DNA follows: TGCAGTGCTAGCCCAGGGCGTTACGGCAATCAGCCCCAGCATTTT. The chain joins TRBV20-1 to TRBJ1-5; maybe TRBD1 (5 bases). Trimming cost V 3 bases and J 2 bases, with 14 bases left between them. Per the germline V gene, CDR1 is DFQATT and CDR2 is SNEGSKA (reference sequence). This CDR3 has 15 residues.